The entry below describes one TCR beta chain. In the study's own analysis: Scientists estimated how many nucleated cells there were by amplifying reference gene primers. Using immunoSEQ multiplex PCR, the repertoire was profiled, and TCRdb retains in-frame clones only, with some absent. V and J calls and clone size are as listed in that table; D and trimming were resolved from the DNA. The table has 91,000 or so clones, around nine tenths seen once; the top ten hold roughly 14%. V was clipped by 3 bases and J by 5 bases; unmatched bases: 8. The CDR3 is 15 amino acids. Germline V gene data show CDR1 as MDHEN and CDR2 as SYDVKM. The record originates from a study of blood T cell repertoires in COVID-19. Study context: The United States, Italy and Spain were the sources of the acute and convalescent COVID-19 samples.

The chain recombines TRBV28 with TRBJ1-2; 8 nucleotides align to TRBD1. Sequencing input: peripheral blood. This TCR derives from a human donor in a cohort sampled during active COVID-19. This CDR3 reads CASSFRGRLGYGYTF. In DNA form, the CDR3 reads TGTGCCAGCAGTTTCAGGGGGCGCCTGGGATATGGCTACACCTTC.